Listed below are T cell receptor beta chains from one sample, sequenced in a study of CD8 T cells in ankylosing spondylitis. TCRdb passed the 5' RACE reads through MiXCR, listing each CDR3 protein once. Among about 220,000 distinct CDR3 sequences, around 25% were seen once, and the ten largest hold more than 6.5%. Material: blood, either unsorted or a sorted T cell fraction (not recorded which). Receptors originate from a male donor with ankylosing spondylitis or in good health (not recorded which). The CDR3 runs from the conserved cysteine through the conserved F or W. D genes are given only for firm matches. Some rows have no size entry. The others give once, few or many, or a class for an expanded clone.

.	many	TRBV11-1	TRBJ1-3	CASSPDTTGNTIYF	TGTGCCAGCAGCCCCGACACGACTGGAAACACCATATATTTT
TRBD1	many	TRBV25-1	TRBJ2-7	CASSGPPDRGNSYEQYF	TGTGCCAGCAGTGGCCCCCCCGACAGGGGGAATTCCTACGAGCAGTACTTC
.	many	TRBV11-2	TRBJ2-2	CASSLSAANTGELFF	TGTGCCAGCAGCCTCTCTGCAGCGAACACCGGGGAGCTGTTTTTT
.	few	TRBV29-1	TRBJ2-7	CSVGSQRDEQYF	TGCAGCGTTGGCAGCCAGCGGGACGAGCAGTACTTC
TRBD2	.	TRBV29-1	TRBJ2-5	CSVEAGGETQYF	TGCAGCGTCGAAGCGGGAGGGGAGACCCAGTACTTC
.	.	TRBV29-1	TRBJ1-5	CSVGTENQPQHF	TGCAGCGTTGGGACAGAAAATCAGCCCCAGCATTTT
.	many	TRBV29-1	TRBJ2-4	CSVSTAAKNIQYF	TGCAGCGTGTCGACAGCAGCCAAAAACATTCAGTACTTC
.	many	TRBV20-1	TRBJ2-2	CSARGRFNTGELFF	TGCAGTGCTCGGGGGCGATTCAACACCGGGGAGCTGTTTTTT
.	many	TRBV15	TRBJ1-3	CATSRERPGGAGNTIYF	TGTGCCACCAGCAGAGAGAGGCCGGGGGGCGCTGGAAACACCATATATTTT
TRBD2	many	TRBV10-3	TRBJ2-1	CAISDATSGSYNEQFF	TGTGCCATCAGTGACGCGACTAGCGGGAGTTACAATGAGCAGTTCTTC
.	many	TRBV20-1	TRBJ1-1	CSARPPRGKYTEAFF	TGCAGTGCTAGACCCCCTCGGGGGAAGTACACTGAAGCTTTCTTT
.	.	TRBV4-1	TRBJ2-2	CASSQVGNTGELFF	TGCGCCAGCAGCCAAGTAGGGAACACCGGGGAGCTGTTTTTT
.	many	TRBV20-1	TRBJ1-5	CSASDLNQPQHF	TGCAGTGCTAGCGATCTCAATCAGCCCCAGCATTTT
.	many	TRBV6-1	TRBJ2-5	CASKNPGGGIETQYF	TGTGCCAGCAAGAACCCAGGGGGGGGTATCGAGACCCAGTACTTC
TRBD2	.	TRBV5-5	TRBJ2-7	CASSPGLAGTEQYF	TGTGCCAGCAGCCCTGGACTAGCGGGAACCGAGCAGTACTTC
TRBD2	many	TRBV29-1	TRBJ2-1	CSVASGAYNEQFF	TGCAGCGTTGCTAGCGGAGCCTACAATGAGCAGTTCTTC
.	many	TRBV11-2	TRBJ2-3	CASSAPVSTDTQYF	TGTGCCAGCAGCGCTCCCGTAAGCACAGATACGCAGTATTTT
.	few	TRBV20-1	TRBJ2-1	CSASGDTYNEQFF	TGCAGTGCTAGCGGAGACACCTACAATGAGCAGTTCTTC
.	.	TRBV20-1	TRBJ2-6	CSARDGVGVSGANVLTF	TGCAGTGCTAGAGATGGGGTGGGAGTTTCTGGGGCCAACGTCCTGACTTTC
.	many	TRBV20-1	TRBJ2-7	CSVPTALRYEQYF	TGCAGTGTCCCGACTGCCCTCCGGTACGAGCAGTACTTC
.	.	TRBV4-2	TRBJ2-2	CASSQVSYGGPTNTGELFF	TGTGCCAGCAGCCAAGTGTCATACGGCGGGCCTACGAACACCGGGGAGCTGTTTTTT
.	.	TRBV20-1	TRBJ2-5	CSASKAYKSQETQYF	TGCAGTGCTAGTAAGGCCTACAAGTCCCAAGAGACCCAGTACTTC
.	.	TRBV12-3/TRBV12-4	TRBJ1-2	CASSLTGTGVYGYTF	TGTGCCAGCAGTTTAACAGGGACGGGCGTCTATGGCTACACCTTC
TRBD1	many	TRBV6-1	TRBJ1-2	CASSATRTGGSYGYTF	TGTGCCAGCAGCGCAACGAGGACAGGGGGCAGCTATGGCTACACCTTC
.	many	TRBV6-4	TRBJ2-1	CASSELPGQYNEQFF	TGTGCCAGCAGTGAACTTCCCGGACAGTACAATGAGCAGTTCTTC